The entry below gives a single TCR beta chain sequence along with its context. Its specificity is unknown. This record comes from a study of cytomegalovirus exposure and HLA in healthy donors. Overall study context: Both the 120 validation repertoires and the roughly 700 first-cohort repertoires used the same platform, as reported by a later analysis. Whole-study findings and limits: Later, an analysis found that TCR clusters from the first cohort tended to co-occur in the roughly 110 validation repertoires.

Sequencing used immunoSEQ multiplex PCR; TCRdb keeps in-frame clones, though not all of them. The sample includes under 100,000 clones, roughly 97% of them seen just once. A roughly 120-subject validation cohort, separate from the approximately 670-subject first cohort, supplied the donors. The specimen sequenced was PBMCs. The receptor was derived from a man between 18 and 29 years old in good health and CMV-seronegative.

CDR3 sequence: CSVRTGFNSPLHF. The DNA for the CDR3 is TGCAGCGTTCGGACAGGCTTTAATTCACCCCTCCACTTT. J is TRBJ1-6 and V is TRBV29-1, with 7 bases lining up with TRBD1. This CDR3 has 13 residues. The V and J ends lost 5 bases and 6 bases, in that order; junction bases with no gene match: 4. Germline CDR1 and CDR2: SQVTM and ANQGSEA.